This T cell receptor beta chain was found in a study of cytomegalovirus exposure and HLA in healthy donors. Study-level points and caveats: TCR beta V- and J-gene trimming was later associated with a missense DCLRE1C variant. Available immune exposure information covered CMV serostatus only.

60 Vbeta and 13 Jbeta primers were used in PCR. Clones were read by immunoSEQ multiplex PCR, and TCRdb kept only the in-frame ones, dropping some. The sample consists of some 150,000 clones, roughly 72% of them appearing once. Notes on this clone: What it binds is unknown.

This CDR3 is 12 amino acids long. Germline V gene lookup returns CDR1 SNHLY and CDR2 FYNNEI. Trimming stripped 2 bases from V and 7 bases from J, with 6 bases between. J is TRBJ1-3 and V is TRBV2; D remains unclear. The sequence derives from a man aged 35 to 55 in good health and CMV-seronegative. The sequencing input was PBMCs. CDR3 sequence reads: CASSEWENTIYF. In DNA, the CDR3 is TGTGCCAGCAGTGAATGGGAGAACACCATATATTTT. Full variable domain (remainder filled in from reference TRBV2 and TRBJ1-3): EPEVTQTPSHQVTQMGQEVILRCVPISNHLYFYWYRQILGQKVEFLVSFYNNEISEKSEIFDDQFSVERPDGSNFTLKIRSTKLEDSAMYFCASSEWENTIYFGEGSWLTVV.